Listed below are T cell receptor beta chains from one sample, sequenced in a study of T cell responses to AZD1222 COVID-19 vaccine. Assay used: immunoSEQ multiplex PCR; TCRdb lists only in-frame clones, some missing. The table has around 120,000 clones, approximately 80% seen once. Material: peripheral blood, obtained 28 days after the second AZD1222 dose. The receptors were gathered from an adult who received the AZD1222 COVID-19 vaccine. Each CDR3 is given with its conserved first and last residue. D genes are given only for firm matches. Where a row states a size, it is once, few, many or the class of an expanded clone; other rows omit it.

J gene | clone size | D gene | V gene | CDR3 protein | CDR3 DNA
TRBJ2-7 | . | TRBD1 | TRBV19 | CASSIDRGYEQYF | TGTGCCAGTAGTATTGACAGGGGCTACGAGCAGTACTTC
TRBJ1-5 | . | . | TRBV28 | CASSPSRLGNQPQHF | TGTGCCAGCAGTCCCAGTAGACTCGGCAATCAGCCCCAGCATTTT
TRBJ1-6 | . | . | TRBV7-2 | CASSPHVNSPLHF | TGTGCCAGCAGCCCCCATGTTAATTCACCCCTCCACTTT
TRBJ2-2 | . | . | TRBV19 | CASSITRNTGELFF | TGTGCCAGTAGTATTACACGGAACACCGGGGAGCTGTTTTTT
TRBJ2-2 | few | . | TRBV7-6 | CASSLEYSSTGELFF | TGTGCCAGCAGCTTAGAGTACTCCAGCACCGGGGAGCTGTTTTTT
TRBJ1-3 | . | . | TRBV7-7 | CASSLGLSGNTIYF | TGTGCTAGCAGCTTAGGACTCTCTGGAAACACCATATATTTT
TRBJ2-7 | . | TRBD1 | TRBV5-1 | CASSHGTGTGEQYF | TGCGCCAGCAGCCACGGGACAGGGACAGGCGAGCAGTACTTC
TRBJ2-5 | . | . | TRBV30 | CAWSLTGPHGETQYF | TGTGCCTGGAGTCTGACCGGGCCCCACGGAGAGACCCAGTACTTC
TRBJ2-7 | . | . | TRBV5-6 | CASSPPTGSYEQYF | TGTGCCAGCAGCCCACCGACGGGCTCCTACGAGCAGTACTTC
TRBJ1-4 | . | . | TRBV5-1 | CASSLGGAVKEKLFF | TGCGCCAGCAGCTTGGGAGGGGCAGTTAAGGAAAAACTGTTTTTT
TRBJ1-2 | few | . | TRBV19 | CASLDSSLGYGYTF | TGTGCCAGTCTAGACTCCTCCCTGGGGTATGGCTACACCTTC
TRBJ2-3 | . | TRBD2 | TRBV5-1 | CASTPRGGTDTQYF | TGCGCCAGCACCCCTCGGGGGGGCACAGATACGCAGTATTTT
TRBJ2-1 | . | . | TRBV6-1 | CASSEAQGPWLLNEQFF | TGTGCCAGCAGTGAAGCACAGGGACCCTGGCTACTCAATGAGCAGTTCTTC
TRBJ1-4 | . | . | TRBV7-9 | CASSLFTDTNEKLFF | TGTGCCAGCAGCTTATTTACCGACACAAATGAAAAACTGTTTTTT
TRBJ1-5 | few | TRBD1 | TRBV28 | CASMRQGRQPQHF | TGTGCCAGCATGAGACAGGGGCGGCAGCCCCAGCATTTT
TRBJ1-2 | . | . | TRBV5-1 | CASSLDQGGYTF | TGCGCCAGCAGCTTGGATCAGGGCGGCTACACCTTC
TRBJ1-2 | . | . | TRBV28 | CASSFDRPLGYTF | TGTGCCAGCAGTTTCGACAGGCCCTTGGGCTACACCTTC
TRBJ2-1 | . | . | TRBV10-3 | CAISEPKGGYNEQFF | TGTGCCATCAGTGAGCCCAAAGGGGGGTACAATGAGCAGTTCTTC